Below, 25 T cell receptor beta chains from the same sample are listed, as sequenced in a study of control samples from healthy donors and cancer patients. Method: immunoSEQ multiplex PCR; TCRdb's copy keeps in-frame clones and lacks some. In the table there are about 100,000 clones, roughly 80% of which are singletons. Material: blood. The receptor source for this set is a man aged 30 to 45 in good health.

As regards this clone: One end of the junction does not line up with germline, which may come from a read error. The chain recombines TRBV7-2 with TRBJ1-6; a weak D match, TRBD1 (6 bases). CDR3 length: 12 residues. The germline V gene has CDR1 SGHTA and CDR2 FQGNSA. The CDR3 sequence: CASSQVGGPTRF. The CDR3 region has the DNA TGTGCCAGCAGCCAAGTAGGGGGTCCTACTAGGTTT. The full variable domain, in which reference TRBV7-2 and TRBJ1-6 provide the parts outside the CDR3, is GAGVSQSPSNKVTEKGKDVELRCDPISGHTALYWYRQSLGQGLEFLIYFQGNSAPDKSGLPSDRFSAERTGGSVSTLTIQRTQQEDSAVYLCASSQVGGPTRFGNGTRLTVT.

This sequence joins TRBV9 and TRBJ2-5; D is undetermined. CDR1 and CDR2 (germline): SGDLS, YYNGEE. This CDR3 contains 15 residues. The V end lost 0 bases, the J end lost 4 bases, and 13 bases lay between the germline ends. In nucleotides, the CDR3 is TGTGCCAGCAGCGTAGGGCCCAACTGGGGAGAGACCCAGTACTTC. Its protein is CASSVGPNWGETQYF.

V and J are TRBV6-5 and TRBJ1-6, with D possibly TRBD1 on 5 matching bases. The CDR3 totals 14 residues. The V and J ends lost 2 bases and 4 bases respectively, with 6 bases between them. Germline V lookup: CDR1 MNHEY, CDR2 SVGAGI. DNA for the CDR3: TGTGCCAGCAGTTACGAGGGGTATAATTCACCCCTCCACTTT. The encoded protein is CASSYEGYNSPLHF.

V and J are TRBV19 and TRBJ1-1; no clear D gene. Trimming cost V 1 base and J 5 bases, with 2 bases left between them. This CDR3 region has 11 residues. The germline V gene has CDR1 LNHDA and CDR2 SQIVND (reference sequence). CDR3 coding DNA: TGTGCCAGTAGTATAGGGACTGAAGCTTTCTTT. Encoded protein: CASSIGTEAFF.

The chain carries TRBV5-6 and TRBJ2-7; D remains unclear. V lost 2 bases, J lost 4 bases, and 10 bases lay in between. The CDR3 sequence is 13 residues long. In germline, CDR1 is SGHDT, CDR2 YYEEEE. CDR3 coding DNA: TGTGCCAGCAGCTTCCGAGGCAGGTACGAGCAGTACTTC. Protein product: CASSFRGRYEQYF.

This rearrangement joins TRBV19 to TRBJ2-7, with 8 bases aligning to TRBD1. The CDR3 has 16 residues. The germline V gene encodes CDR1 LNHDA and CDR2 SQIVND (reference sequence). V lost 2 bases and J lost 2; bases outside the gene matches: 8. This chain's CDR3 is CASSILAGGLTYEQYF. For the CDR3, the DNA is TGTGCCAGTAGTATATTGGCAGGGGGCCTAACCTACGAGCAGTACTTC.

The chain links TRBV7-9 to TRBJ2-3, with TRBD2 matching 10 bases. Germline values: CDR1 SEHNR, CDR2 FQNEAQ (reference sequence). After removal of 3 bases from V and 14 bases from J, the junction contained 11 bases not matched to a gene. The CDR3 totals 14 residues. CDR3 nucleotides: TGTGCCAGCAGCTTTACCGGACTAGCGGTGGTGCTGTATTTT. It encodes CASSFTGLAVVLYF.

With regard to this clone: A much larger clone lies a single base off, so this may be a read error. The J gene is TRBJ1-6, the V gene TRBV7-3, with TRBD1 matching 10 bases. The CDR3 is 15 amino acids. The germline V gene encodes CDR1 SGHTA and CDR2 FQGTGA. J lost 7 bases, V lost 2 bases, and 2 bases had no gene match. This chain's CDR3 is CASSLEGQGNSPLHF. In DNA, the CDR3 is TGTGCCAGCAGCTTAGAGGGACAGGGGAATTCACCCCTCCACTTT.

The chain's CDR3 is CASSSPGQGRDEQYF. CDR3 nucleotide sequence: TGTGCCAGCAGTTCTCCGGGACAGGGTAGGGACGAGCAGTACTTC. This rearrangement joins TRBV27 to TRBJ2-7; 9 bases line up with TRBD1. CDR1 is MNHEY, CDR2 SMNVEV, per germline (reference sequence). The length of the CDR3 is 15 residues. After removal of 4 bases from V and 5 bases from J, the junction contained 9 bases not matched to a gene.

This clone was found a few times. DNA for the CDR3: TGTGCCTGGAGTGTAAACCGGGCAGGGACGGGAAACACCATATATTTT. Its protein is CAWSVNRAGTGNTIYF. The rearrangement links TRBV30 to TRBJ1-3; D perhaps matches TRBD1 (5 bases). This CDR3 region has 16 residues. V dropped 0 bases and J dropped 4 bases, with 16 bases sitting between them. Germline loops: CDR1 GTSNPN, CDR2 SVGIG (reference sequence). The full variable domain, with the rest looked up from reference TRBV30 and TRBJ1-3, is SQTIHQWPATLVQPVGSPLSLECTVEGTSNPNLYWYRQAAGRGLQLLFYSVGIGQISSEVPQNLSASRPQDRQFILSSKKLLLSDSGFYLCAWSVNRAGTGNTIYFGEGSWLTVV.

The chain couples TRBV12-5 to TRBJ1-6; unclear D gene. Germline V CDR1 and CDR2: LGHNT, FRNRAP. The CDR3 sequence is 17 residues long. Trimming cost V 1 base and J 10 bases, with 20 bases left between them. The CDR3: CASGLENPDGVFSPLHF. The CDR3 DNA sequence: TGTGCTAGTGGTTTGGAAAACCCGGACGGTGTTTTCTCACCCCTCCACTTT.

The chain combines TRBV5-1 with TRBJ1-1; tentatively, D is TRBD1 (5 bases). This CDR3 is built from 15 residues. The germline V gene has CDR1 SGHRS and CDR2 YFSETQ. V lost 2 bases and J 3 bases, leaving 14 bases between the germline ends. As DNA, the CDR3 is TGCGCCAGCAGCTTTGGGGCAGGAACTTACACTGAAGCTTTCTTT. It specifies CASSFGAGTYTEAFF.

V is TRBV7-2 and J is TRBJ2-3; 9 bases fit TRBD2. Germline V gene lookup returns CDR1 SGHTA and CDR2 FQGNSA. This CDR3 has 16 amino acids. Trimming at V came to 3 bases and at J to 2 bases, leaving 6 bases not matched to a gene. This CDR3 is CASSFLAGAHTDTQYF. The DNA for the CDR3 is TGTGCCAGCAGCTTTTTAGCGGGGGCCCACACAGATACGCAGTATTTT.

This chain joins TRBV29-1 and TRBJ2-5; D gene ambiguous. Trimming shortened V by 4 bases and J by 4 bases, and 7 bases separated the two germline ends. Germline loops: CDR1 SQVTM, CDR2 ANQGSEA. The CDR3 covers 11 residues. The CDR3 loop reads CSVAVRETQYF. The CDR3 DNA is TGCAGCGTTGCGGTTAGAGAGACCCAGTACTTC. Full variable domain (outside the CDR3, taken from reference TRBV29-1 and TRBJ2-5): SAVISQKPSRDICQRGTSLTIQCQVDSQVTMMFWYRQQPGQSLTLIATANQGSEATYESGFVIDKFPISRPNLTFSTLTVSNMSPEDSSIYLCSVAVRETQYFGPGTRLLVL.

CDR3 protein: CASSIVTLSGANVLTF. The CDR3 nucleotides are TGTGCCAGTAGTATAGTGACTCTCTCTGGGGCCAACGTCCTGACTTTC. The V call is TRBV19, the J call TRBJ2-6; D uncertain. Germline V gene sequence: CDR1 LNHDA, CDR2 SQIVND (reference sequence). The CDR3 has 16 amino acids. V was cut by 1 base and J by 0 bases, with 7 bases left in between.

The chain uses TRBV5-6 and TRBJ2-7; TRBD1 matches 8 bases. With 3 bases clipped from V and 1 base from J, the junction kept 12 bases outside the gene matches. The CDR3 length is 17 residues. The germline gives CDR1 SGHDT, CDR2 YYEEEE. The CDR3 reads CASSYYGTGQASYEQYF. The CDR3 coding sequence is TGTGCCAGCAGCTATTACGGGACAGGTCAGGCGTCCTACGAGCAGTACTTC.

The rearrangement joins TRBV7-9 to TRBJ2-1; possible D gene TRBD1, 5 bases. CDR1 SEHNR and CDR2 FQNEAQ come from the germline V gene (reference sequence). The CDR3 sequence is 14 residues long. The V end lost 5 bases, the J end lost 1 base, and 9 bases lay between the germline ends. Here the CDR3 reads CASSARVSYNEQFF. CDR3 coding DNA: TGTGCCAGCAGCGCCAGGGTATCCTACAATGAGCAGTTCTTC.

The CDR3 region has the DNA TGCGCCAGCAGCCCCGGGGACGTCAATCAGCCCCAGCATTTT. The encoded protein is CASSPGDVNQPQHF. V usage is TRBV5-1 and J usage is TRBJ1-5, with TRBD1 as a possible D gene (5 bases). V shed 4 bases and J shed 3 bases, with 11 bases lying between them. This CDR3 spans 14 amino acids. Germline V gene lookup returns CDR1 SGHRS and CDR2 YFSETQ.

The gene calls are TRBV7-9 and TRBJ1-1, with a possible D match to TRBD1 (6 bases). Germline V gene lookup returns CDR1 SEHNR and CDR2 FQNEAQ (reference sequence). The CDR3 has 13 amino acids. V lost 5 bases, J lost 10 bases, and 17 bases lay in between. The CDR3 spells CASSPQQGTRAFF. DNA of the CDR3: TGTGCCAGCAGCCCCCAACAGGGAACCAGAGCTTTCTTT.

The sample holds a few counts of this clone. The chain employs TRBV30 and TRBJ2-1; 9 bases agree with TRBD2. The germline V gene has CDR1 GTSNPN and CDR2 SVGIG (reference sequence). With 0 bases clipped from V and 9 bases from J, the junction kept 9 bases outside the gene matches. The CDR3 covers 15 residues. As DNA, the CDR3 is TGTGCCTGGAGTGTACTCCCTAGCGGGGACGGTGAGCAGTTCTTC. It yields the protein CAWSVLPSGDGEQFF. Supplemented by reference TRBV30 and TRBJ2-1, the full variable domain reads SQTIHQWPATLVQPVGSPLSLECTVEGTSNPNLYWYRQAAGRGLQLLFYSVGIGQISSEVPQNLSASRPQDRQFILSSKKLLLSDSGFYLCAWSVLPSGDGEQFFGPGTRLTVL.

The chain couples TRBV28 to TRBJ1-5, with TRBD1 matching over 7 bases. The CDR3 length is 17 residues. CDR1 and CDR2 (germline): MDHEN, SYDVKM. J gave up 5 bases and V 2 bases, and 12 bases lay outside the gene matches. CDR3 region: CASSLADRASVHQPQHF. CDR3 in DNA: TGTGCCAGCAGTTTAGCCGACAGGGCATCGGTCCATCAGCCCCAGCATTTT. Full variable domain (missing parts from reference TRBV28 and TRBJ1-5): DVKVTQSSRYLVKRTGEKVFLECVQDMDHENMFWYRQDPGLGLRLIYFSYDVKMKEKGDIPEGYSVSREKKERFSLILESASTNQTSMYLCASSLADRASVHQPQHFGDGTRLSIL.

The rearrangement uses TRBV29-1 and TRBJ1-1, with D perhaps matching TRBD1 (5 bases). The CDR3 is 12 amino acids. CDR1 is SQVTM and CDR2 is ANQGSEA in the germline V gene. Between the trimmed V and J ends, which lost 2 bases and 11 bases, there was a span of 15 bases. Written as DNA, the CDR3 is TGCAGCGTTGAAAAGGACACGGGGAAGGCTTTCTTT. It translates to CSVEKDTGKAFF.

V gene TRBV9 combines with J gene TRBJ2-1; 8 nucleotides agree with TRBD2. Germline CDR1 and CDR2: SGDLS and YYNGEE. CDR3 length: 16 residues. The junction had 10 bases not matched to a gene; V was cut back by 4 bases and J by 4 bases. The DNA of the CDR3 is TGTGCCAGCAGCCCCAGGTTAGCGGGGTTATACAATGAGCAGTTCTTC. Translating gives CASSPRLAGLYNEQFF.

As DNA, the CDR3 is TGTGCCAGCAGCCCGCGCTCGGACAGGGGCTACGAGCAGTACTTC. The encoded protein is CASSPRSDRGYEQYF. V usage is TRBV7-8 and J usage is TRBJ2-7; 9 nucleotides match TRBD1. Trimming took 5 bases from V and 3 from J; bases not matched to a gene: 8. Germline-derived CDR1 and CDR2 are SGHVS and FQNEAQ. The CDR3 contains 15 residues.

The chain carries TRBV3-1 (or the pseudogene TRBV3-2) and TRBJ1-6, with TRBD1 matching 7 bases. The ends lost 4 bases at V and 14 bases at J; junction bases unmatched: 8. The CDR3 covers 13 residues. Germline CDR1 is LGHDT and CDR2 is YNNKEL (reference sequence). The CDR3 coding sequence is TGTGCCAGCAGCCCAATGGCGGGACAGTCCCTCCACTTT. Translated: CASSPMAGQSLHF.